This entry is about one TCR beta chain. Original analysis: Amplification from reference gene primers served as the basis for estimated nucleated cell counts. The repertoire was sequenced with immunoSEQ multiplex PCR; TCRdb's copy has only in-frame clones and lacks some. From that table come the V and J calls and clone size; the DNA was used to work out D and trimming. The top ten clones hold around 2% of a sample with some 200,000 clones, roughly four fifths of them seen once. These data originate in a study of blood T cell repertoires in COVID-19. Study details: T cells, B-cell-depleted T cells, or PBMCs provided the cDNA or gDNA that served as material.

This CDR3 has 15 residues. Trimming at V came to 4 bases and at J to 5 bases, leaving 1 base not matched to a gene. CDR1 is MNHEY and CDR2 is SVGEGT in the germline V gene. The chain combines TRBV6-2 or TRBV6-3 with TRBJ2-2; TRBD2 matches at 13 bases. Material: peripheral blood. This clonotype was sampled from a woman in her sixties or seventies with acute or convalescent COVID-19. The CDR3 here is CASSLGLAGTGELFF. DNA of the CDR3: TGTGCCAGCAGTTTGGGACTAGCGGGGACCGGGGAGCTGTTTTTT.